This TCR beta chain was recorded in a study of beta chain features in type 1 diabetes. This CDR3 comprises 18 residues. Germline V gives CDR1 SGHRS, CDR2 YFSETQ. J gave up 0 bases and V 0 bases, and 7 bases lay outside the gene matches. The investigators reverse transcribed all of the isolated RNA, so they sequenced expressed TCRB transcripts. Data came from immunoSEQ multiplex PCR; TCRdb stores just in-frame clones and leaves some out. In the table there are more than 250,000 clones, roughly an eighth of which are singletons. Concerning this clone: Its specificity is unknown.

Findings and limits, study-wide: In every one of the four CD4+ subsets, TCRB CDR3s were moderately but significantly shorter in Type 1 diabetes patients. Insertions at VDJ junctions were less frequent in type 1 diabetes patients. These patients also deleted more nucleotides at the same junctions.

V usage is TRBV5-1 and J usage is TRBJ2-1; 9 bases agree with TRBD2. Material: naive CD4+ T cells from blood. This receptor was obtained from a man aged 25 to 40 with type 1 diabetes. In DNA, the CDR3 is TGCGCCAGCAGCTTGGCCCTAGCGGGATTTAGCTCCTACAATGAGCAGTTCTTC. Protein: CASSLALAGFSSYNEQFF.